The sequence of this TCR beta chain was determined in a study of long-term antiretroviral therapy in people with HIV. They ran version v3.0 of the immunoSEQ assay at survey level. The data were produced by immunoSEQ multiplex PCR, yet TCRdb's version contains in-frame clones alone and is incomplete. The repertoire holds 15,000 to 20,000 clones, with around 90% as singletons. V was clipped by 5 bases and J by 4 bases, with 17 bases between them. Germline values: CDR1 LNHDA, CDR2 SQIVND (reference sequence). The CDR3 has 15 amino acids. This chain joins TRBV19 and TRBJ1-2; D is unclear. This clonotype was obtained from a woman aged 30 to 39 with HIV. Source: unsorted PBMCs, taken more than 2.2 years before starting antiretroviral therapy. The CDR3 DNA follows: TGTGCCAGTAGTTCTAGCATAACAGACGTCTATGGCTACACCTTC. Protein sequence: CASSSSITDVYGYTF.